Described below is a single T cell receptor beta chain sequence and its context. Which antigen it targets is not known. The input lacks base qualities; no much larger clone sits a single base away. The record originates from a study of cytomegalovirus exposure and HLA in healthy donors (dated by TCRdb to 2017 to 2019). A note on the overall study: The 670 or so repertoires of the first cohort and the 120 validation repertoires were produced on the same platform, according to a later analysis. The aim of the study was to test whether cataloging public T cell receptors could identify signatures of past pathogen exposure. The study combined high-throughput TCR immunosequencing, statistical association of individual TCRs with disease status, and machine learning to predict cytomegalovirus infection status. Along with the roughly 700-subject first cohort, a separate validation cohort of over a hundred different subjects was used. Paper-wide results and their limitations: In a later analysis, TCRs clustered in the first cohort were found to also tend to co-occur in the roughly 130 validation repertoires, with approximately 95% of cluster scores above 0. Cytomegalovirus status was reported to be diagnosed by the classifier with high specificity and sensitivity in both the original and validation cohorts. In the study, about 150 TCR beta chains were listed as associated with cytomegalovirus. A later analysis lacked HLA typing for the validation cohort, so it scored co-occurrence in that cohort across all 120 repertoires. Across donors, most TCR sequences were observed very rarely, whereas some public TCRs were present in many individuals. The authors suggested that the approach could potentially be extended to other disease states and immunological phenotypes. Three of the identified cytomegalovirus-associated TCR beta chains were confirmed in vitro to be specific for cytomegalovirus antigens.

The germline ends are 6 bases apart after V is trimmed by 3 bases and J by 0 bases. Via the germline V gene, CDR1 is SGHDT and CDR2 YYEEEE. Including the terminal cysteine and phenylalanine, the CDR3 comprises 14 residues. Only the CDR3 DNA stays, 42 bases, in frame from base 1. Donors formed part of the validation cohort, which comprised 95 to 150 subjects and was distinct from the first cohort of 690 or so subjects. The receptor library was made with the immunoSEQ multiplex PCR assay. For the original study's pipeline: To diagnose cytomegalovirus status from the catalog of TCR beta chain sequences, a statistical classification framework was built. TCRdb retrieved this table from immuneACCESS and kept in-frame rearrangements only. Not all clones are present; in checked studies, unresolved V genes account for under half, and no reason is known for the remainder. V and J calls and clone size come straight from that table; D and trimming were deduced from the DNA. This sample comprises 150,000 to 200,000 clones, approximately 88% of them detected only once. The ten largest make up about a tenth of the sample.

The material sequenced was PBMCs. The sequence links TRBV5-6 to TRBJ1-4; the D gene is not confidently resolved. The source is a man aged 25 to 40 in good health and CMV-seropositive. The CDR3 loop reads CASSSGATNEKLFF. The DNA sequence is as follows: TGTGCCAGCAGCTCCGGGGCAACTAATGAAAAACTGTTTTTT. Where the CDR3 stops, the reference TRBV5-6 and TRBJ1-4 genes take over; the full variable domain is DAGVTQSPTHLIKTRGQQVTLRCSPKSGHDTVSWYQQALGQGPQFIFQYYEEEERQRGNFPDRFSGHQFPNYSSELNVNALLLGDSALYLCASSSGATNEKLFFGSGTQLSVL.